This TCR beta chain is drawn from a study of a mutant IDH1 vaccine in newly diagnosed glioma. At the level of the study: With temozolomide cycles, or 4-6 weeks after radiotherapy alone, vaccination was started. Patients arrived already treated with radiotherapy, temozolomide, or both, most having had both.

Study observations and caveats: Pseudoprogression appears to have had no connection to changes in top peripheral T cell clonotypes.

Note on this clone: Its antigen is undetermined.

This CDR3 comprises 13 residues. Repertoires were generated with immunoSEQ multiplex PCR, while TCRdb's copy carries only in-frame clones and drops some. The sample yields over 30,000 clones, around 87% seen once. The time point here: week 47, end of study. Topical imiquimod was applied with each vaccine dose, which held 300 ug of mutant IDH1 20-mer peptide. The chain carries TRBV21-1 and TRBJ2-4; the table's TRBD1 call for D was not verified on the DNA. TRBV21-1 is a recognized pseudogene. Source: PBMCs, taken from a glioma patient whose treatment included an IDH1 peptide vaccine. The sequence derives from a woman in her 30s with glioma. CDR3 region: CASSGRDRDIQYF. Written as DNA, the CDR3 is TGTGCCAGCAGCGGACGAGACAGGGACATTCAGTACTTC.